The 19 T cell receptor beta chains below were found in one sample sequenced in a study of blood T cell repertoires in COVID-19. The table came from immunoSEQ multiplex PCR; TCRdb's copy has only in-frame clones and leaves some out. The profile shows approximately 270,000 clones, 70% to 90% of them singletons. The sequenced sample consisted of peripheral blood. Source of these receptors: a woman between 65 and 79 years old with acute or convalescent COVID-19.

The chain combines TRBV7-9 with TRBJ1-3; D is perhaps TRBD1 (6 bases). Deletions cut 4 bases from V and 8 bases from J, with 15 bases between. The germline CDR1 and CDR2 sequences are SEHNR and FQNEAQ (reference sequence). CDR3 length: 14 amino acids. CDR3 in DNA: TGTGCCAGCAGCTCCGGGACACACTTGTACACCATATATTTT. It translates to CASSSGTHLYTIYF.

The chain combines TRBV18 with TRBJ2-1, with D perhaps TRBD1 (5 bases). CDR1 is KGHSH, CDR2 LQKENI, per germline. This CDR3 spans 15 amino acids. The germline V and J ends were trimmed by 2 bases and 1 base, with 9 bases remaining between them. Here the CDR3 reads CASSPGTGSYNEQFF. The CDR3, as DNA: TGTGCCAGCTCACCAGGAACAGGTTCCTACAATGAGCAGTTCTTC.

The chain is built from TRBV5-1 and TRBJ2-1, with D unresolved. Per germline, CDR1 SGHRS and CDR2 YFSETQ. V lost 0 bases, J lost 2 bases, and 9 bases lay in between. The CDR3 sequence is 15 residues long. This CDR3 is CASSLAEPAYNEQFF. The CDR3, as DNA: TGCGCCAGCAGCTTGGCCGAGCCCGCCTACAATGAGCAGTTCTTC.

The J gene is TRBJ1-3, the V gene TRBV30; D uncertain. Germline CDR1 GTSNPN, CDR2 SVGIG (reference sequence). Trimming pared 2 bases from V and 4 bases from J, leaving 9 bases between. The CDR3 is made up of 13 amino acids. CDR3 amino acids: CAWSILAGNTIYF. CDR3 in DNA: TGTGCCTGGAGTATCCTTGCGGGAAACACCATATATTTT.

The chain combines TRBV5-1 with TRBJ1-5; the D gene is possibly TRBD1 (6 bases). Per the germline V gene, CDR1 is SGHRS and CDR2 is YFSETQ. CDR3 length: 17 residues. V lost 0 bases and J 0 bases, leaving 13 bases between the germline ends. The DNA of the CDR3 is TGCGCCAGCAGCTTGGACGTGACAGGATATAGCAATCAGCCCCAGCATTTT. The encoded protein is CASSLDVTGYSNQPQHF.

This clone occurred a few times. The rearrangement uses TRBV5-1 and TRBJ1-2; D gene ambiguous. The V gene lost 1 base and the J gene lost 2 bases, with 12 bases spanning the gap. The CDR3 has 15 residues. Germline V CDR1 and CDR2: SGHRS, YFSETQ. CDR3 sequence reads: CASSLTGSTNYGYTF. CDR3 DNA: TGCGCCAGCAGCTTGACCGGGTCCACCAACTATGGCTACACCTTC.

The rearrangement joins TRBV29-1 to TRBJ1-2, with 7 bases aligning to TRBD1. Germline V gene data show CDR1 as SQVTM and CDR2 as ANQGSEA. V was pared by 7 bases and J by 5 bases, with 16 bases of the junction left unmatched. The CDR3 loop spans 15 amino acids. The CDR3 DNA is TGCAGCGCAAGAACGGCGGGCAGGGGGTCGTATGGCTACACCTTC. Translating it yields CSARTAGRGSYGYTF.

The rearrangement joins TRBV6-5 to TRBJ2-7; 7 nucleotides agree with TRBD1. Germline CDR1 reads MNHEY; CDR2 reads SVGAGI. CDR3 length: 15 residues. Losses at the gene ends were 5 bases for V and 4 bases for J; bases not matched to a gene: 11. The CDR3 loop reads CASSPATGQWYEQYF. CDR3 coding DNA: TGTGCCAGCAGTCCTGCGACAGGGCAATGGTACGAGCAGTACTTC.

The V and J genes are TRBV6-5 and TRBJ1-2, with D perhaps matching TRBD1 (5 bases). V was cut by 5 bases and J by 3 bases, with 7 bases left in between. The CDR3 is 12 residues long. CDR1 is MNHEY, CDR2 SVGAGI, per germline. CDR3 sequence: CASSLRDYGYTF. CDR3 bases: TGTGCCAGCAGTCTCAGGGACTATGGCTACACCTTC.

V gene TRBV24-1 combines with J gene TRBJ2-1; D might be TRBD1 (6 bases). Trimming removed 4 bases from V and 10 bases from J, with 13 bases in between. The CDR3 runs to 13 residues. Germline V gives CDR1 KGHDR, CDR2 SFDVKD. For the CDR3, the DNA is TGTGCCACCAGTGACCCCAACAGGGAGGAGCAGTTCTTC. It translates to CATSDPNREEQFF.

This clone was found a few times. This chain links TRBV10-3 with TRBJ2-2; TRBD2 aligns across 13 bases. CDR1 ENHRY and CDR2 SYGVKD come from the germline V gene. With 10 bases clipped from V and 0 bases from J, the junction kept 5 bases outside the gene matches. The CDR3 loop spans 16 amino acids. CDR3 region: CASSGLAGTNTGELFF. Here the CDR3 DNA reads TGTGCCAGCTCGGGACTAGCGGGGACGAACACCGGGGAGCTGTTTTTT.

This chain connects TRBV4-1 to TRBJ2-7; tentatively, D is TRBD1 (5 bases). The CDR3 spans 15 residues. V gave up 0 bases and J gave up 4 bases, with 13 bases separating them. CDR1 and CDR2 from the germline V gene are MGHRA and YSYEKL. This chain's CDR3 is CASSQDGQGIYEQYF. The CDR3 nucleotides read TGCGCCAGCAGCCAAGATGGACAAGGGATTTACGAGCAGTACTTC.

The V call is TRBV11-2, the J call TRBJ1-1; the match to TRBD1 covers 8 bases. After removal of 1 base from V and 4 bases from J, the junction contained 5 bases not matched to a gene. The CDR3 length is 15 residues. Germline values: CDR1 SGHAT, CDR2 FQNNGV. CDR3 sequence (DNA): TGTGCCAGCAGCTTAGGGTCAGGGGGCCCCACTGAAGCTTTCTTT. Translated: CASSLGSGGPTEAFF.

The V gene is TRBV3-1 (or the pseudogene TRBV3-2), the J gene TRBJ1-2, with 8 bases identical to TRBD1. With V trimmed by 4 bases and J by 2 bases, 3 bases remained unmatched. This CDR3 has 14 residues. The germline gives CDR1 LGHDT, CDR2 YNNKEL (reference sequence). The CDR3 protein is CASSPRDRNYGYTF. The CDR3 DNA follows: TGTGCCAGCAGCCCCCGGGACAGGAACTATGGCTACACCTTC.

This sequence joins TRBV11-2 and TRBJ1-2, with D uncertain. Trimming took 6 bases from V and 4 from J, leaving 9 bases between them. Per the germline V gene, CDR1 is SGHAT and CDR2 is FQNNGV. This CDR3 comprises 12 residues. This CDR3 is CASSRGIYGYTF. The CDR3 nucleotides are TGTGCCAGCAGTCGAGGGATCTATGGCTACACCTTC.

DNA of the CDR3: TGTGCCAGCAGCCTAAGACTAGCGGGCCGAGAGACCCAGTACTTC. It is translated as CASSLRLAGRETQYF. V usage is TRBV5-4 and J usage is TRBJ2-5; the match to TRBD2 covers 10 bases. The ends lost 4 bases at V and 4 bases at J; junction bases unmatched: 7. CDR3 size: 15 residues. The germline V gene encodes CDR1 SGHNT and CDR2 YYREEE (reference sequence).

The J gene is TRBJ1-2, the V gene TRBV11-2, with D perhaps TRBD1 (5 bases). CDR1 and CDR2 (germline): SGHAT, FQNNGV. Trimming took 5 bases from V and 8 from J, leaving 15 bases between them. This CDR3 has 13 residues. DNA of the CDR3: TGTGCCAGCAGCCCTACGGGGGGAGACGGCTACACCTTC. Residues: CASSPTGGDGYTF.

Written as DNA, the CDR3 is TGTGCCAGCAGTTCGGATGAGGGTCAGCCCCAGCATTTT. Translation: CASSSDEGQPQHF. The rearrangement joins TRBV12-3 or TRBV12-4 to TRBJ1-5; no clear D gene. The length of the CDR3 is 13 residues. V lost 4 bases, J lost 6 bases, and 10 bases lay in between.

The chain is built from TRBV2 and TRBJ2-5; TRBD2 is a possible D gene (5 bases). The CDR3 totals 13 residues. Germline CDR1 and CDR2: SNHLY and FYNNEI. V lost 6 bases, J lost 5 bases, and 13 bases lay in between. CDR3 coding DNA: TGTGCCAGCAGGGGAGTTAGCCGGGAGACCCAGTACTTC. Translating gives CASRGVSRETQYF.